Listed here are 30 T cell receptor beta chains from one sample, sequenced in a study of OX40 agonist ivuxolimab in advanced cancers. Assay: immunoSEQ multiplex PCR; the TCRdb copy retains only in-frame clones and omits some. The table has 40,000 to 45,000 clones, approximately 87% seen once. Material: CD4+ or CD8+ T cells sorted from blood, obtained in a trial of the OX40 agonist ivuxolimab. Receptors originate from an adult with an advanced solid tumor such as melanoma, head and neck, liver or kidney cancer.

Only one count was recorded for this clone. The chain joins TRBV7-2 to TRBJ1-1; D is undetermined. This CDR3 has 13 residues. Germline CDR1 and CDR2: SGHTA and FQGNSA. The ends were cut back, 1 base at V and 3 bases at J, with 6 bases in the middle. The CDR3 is CASSLVRHTEAFF. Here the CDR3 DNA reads TGTGCCAGCAGCTTAGTCCGCCACACTGAAGCTTTCTTT.

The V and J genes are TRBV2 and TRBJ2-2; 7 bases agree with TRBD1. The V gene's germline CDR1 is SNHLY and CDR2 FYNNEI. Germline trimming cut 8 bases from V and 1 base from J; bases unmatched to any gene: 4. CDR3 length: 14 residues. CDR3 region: CASGNRGNTGELFF. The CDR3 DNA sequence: TGTGCCAGCGGGAACAGGGGGAACACCGGGGAGCTGTTTTTT.

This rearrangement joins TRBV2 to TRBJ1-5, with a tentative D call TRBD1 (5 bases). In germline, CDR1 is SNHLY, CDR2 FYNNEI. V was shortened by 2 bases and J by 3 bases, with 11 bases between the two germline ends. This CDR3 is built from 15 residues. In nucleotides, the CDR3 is TGTGCCAGCAGTGAATGGGACGGACCCAATCAGCCCCAGCATTTT. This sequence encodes CASSEWDGPNQPQHF. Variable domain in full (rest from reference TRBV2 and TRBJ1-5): EPEVTQTPSHQVTQMGQEVILRCVPISNHLYFYWYRQILGQKVEFLVSFYNNEISEKSEIFDDQFSVERPDGSNFTLKIRSTKLEDSAMYFCASSEWDGPNQPQHFGDGTRLSIL.

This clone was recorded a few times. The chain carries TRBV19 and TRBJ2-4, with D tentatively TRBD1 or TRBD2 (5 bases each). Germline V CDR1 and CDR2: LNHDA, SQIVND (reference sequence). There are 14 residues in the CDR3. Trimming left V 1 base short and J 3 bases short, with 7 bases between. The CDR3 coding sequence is TGTGCCAGTAGTATAGCTGGGGGCAAAAACATTCAGTACTTC. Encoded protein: CASSIAGGKNIQYF.

The CDR3 protein is CASSQENEQGRGFF. DNA for the CDR3: TGTGCCAGCAGCCAAGAAAATGAGCAGGGGAGGGGGTTCTTC. The rearrangement uses TRBV4-2 and TRBJ2-1; TRBD2 might be the D (7 bases). Germline assignment: CDR1 LGHNA and CDR2 YNFKEQ. The germline V and J ends were trimmed by 0 bases and 15 bases, with 18 bases remaining between them. This CDR3 has 14 residues.

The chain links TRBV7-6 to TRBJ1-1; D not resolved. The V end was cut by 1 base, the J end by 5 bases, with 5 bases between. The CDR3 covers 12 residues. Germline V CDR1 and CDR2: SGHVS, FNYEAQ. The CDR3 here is CASSLGETEAFF. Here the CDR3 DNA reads TGTGCCAGCAGCTTAGGGGAGACTGAAGCTTTCTTT.

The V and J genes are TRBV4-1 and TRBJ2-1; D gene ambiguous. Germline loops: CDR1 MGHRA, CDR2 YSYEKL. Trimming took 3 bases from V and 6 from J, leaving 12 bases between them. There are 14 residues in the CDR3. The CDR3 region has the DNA TGCGCCAGCAGCCAGGGAAGGGCCGCCAATGAGCAGTTCTTC. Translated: CASSQGRAANEQFF.

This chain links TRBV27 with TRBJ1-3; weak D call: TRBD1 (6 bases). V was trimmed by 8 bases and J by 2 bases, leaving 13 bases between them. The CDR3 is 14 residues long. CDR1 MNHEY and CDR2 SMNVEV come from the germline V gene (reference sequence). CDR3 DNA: TGTGCCAGCTCCTTGGGGGGGCCTGGAAACACCATATATTTT. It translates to CASSLGGPGNTIYF.

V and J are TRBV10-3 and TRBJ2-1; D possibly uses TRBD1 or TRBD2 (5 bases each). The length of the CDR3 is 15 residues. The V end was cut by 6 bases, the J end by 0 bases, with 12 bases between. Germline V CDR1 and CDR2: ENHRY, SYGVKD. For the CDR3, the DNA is TGTGCCATCAGGAGTGGGACGAGCTCCTACAATGAGCAGTTCTTC. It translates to CAIRSGTSSYNEQFF.

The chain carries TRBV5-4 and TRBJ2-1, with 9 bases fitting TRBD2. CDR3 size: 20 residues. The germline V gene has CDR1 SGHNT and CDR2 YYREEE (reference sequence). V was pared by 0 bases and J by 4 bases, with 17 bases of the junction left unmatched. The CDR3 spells CASSLVAGLAVVSGYNEQFF. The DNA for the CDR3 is TGTGCCAGCAGCTTGGTGGCGGGACTAGCAGTAGTGAGTGGTTACAATGAGCAGTTCTTC.

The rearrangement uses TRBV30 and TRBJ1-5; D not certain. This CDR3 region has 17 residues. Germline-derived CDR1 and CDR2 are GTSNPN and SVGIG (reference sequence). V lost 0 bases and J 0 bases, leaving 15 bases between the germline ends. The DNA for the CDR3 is TGTGCCTGGAGTGTAGGACTGATTTCCTATAGCAATCAGCCCCAGCATTTT. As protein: CAWSVGLISYSNQPQHF.

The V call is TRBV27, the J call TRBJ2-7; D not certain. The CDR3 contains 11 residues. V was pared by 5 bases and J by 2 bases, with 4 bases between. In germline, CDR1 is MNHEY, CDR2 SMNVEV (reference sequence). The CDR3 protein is CASSPTYEQYF. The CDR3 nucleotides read TGTGCCAGCAGTCCCACCTACGAGCAGTACTTC.

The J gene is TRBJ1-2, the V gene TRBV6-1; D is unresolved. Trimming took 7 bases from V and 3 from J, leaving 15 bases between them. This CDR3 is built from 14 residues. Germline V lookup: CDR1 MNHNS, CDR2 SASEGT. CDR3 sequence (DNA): TGTGCCAGCACTGCCGTGACCGGGGACTATGGCTACACCTTC. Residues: CASTAVTGDYGYTF.

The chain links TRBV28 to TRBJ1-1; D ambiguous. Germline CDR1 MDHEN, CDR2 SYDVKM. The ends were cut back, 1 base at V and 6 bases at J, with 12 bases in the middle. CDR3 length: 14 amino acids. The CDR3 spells CASSLSGVRPEAFF. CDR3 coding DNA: TGTGCCAGCAGTTTATCCGGTGTTAGACCTGAAGCTTTCTTT.

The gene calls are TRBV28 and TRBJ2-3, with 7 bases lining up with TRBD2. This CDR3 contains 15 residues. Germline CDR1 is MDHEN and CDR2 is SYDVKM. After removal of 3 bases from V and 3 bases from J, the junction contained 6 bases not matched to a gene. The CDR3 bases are TGTGCCAGCAGTTTGAAGGGGAGGGGTACAGATACGCAGTATTTT. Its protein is CASSLKGRGTDTQYF.

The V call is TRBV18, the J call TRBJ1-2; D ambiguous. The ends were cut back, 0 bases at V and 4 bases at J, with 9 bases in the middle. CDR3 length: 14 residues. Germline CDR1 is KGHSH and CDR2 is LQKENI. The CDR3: CASSPPTPGYGYTF. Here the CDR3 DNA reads TGTGCCAGCTCACCACCGACGCCAGGCTATGGCTACACCTTC.

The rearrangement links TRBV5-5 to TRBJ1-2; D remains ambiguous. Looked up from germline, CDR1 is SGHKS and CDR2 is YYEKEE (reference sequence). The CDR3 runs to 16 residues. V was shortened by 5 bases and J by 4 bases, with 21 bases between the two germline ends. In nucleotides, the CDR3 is TGTGCCAGCAGTTACCGACCGTTATTGGGTTTCTATGGCTACACCTTC. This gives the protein CASSYRPLLGFYGYTF.

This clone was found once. The CDR3 reads CATSRGGVASYEQFF. The CDR3 DNA is TGTGCCACCAGCAGAGGAGGGGTGGCAAGCTATGAGCAGTTCTTC. The chain uses TRBV15 and TRBJ2-1; D possibly uses TRBD1 or TRBD2 (5 bases each). The germline V gene encodes CDR1 LNHNV and CDR2 YYDKDF (reference sequence). V was cut by 1 base and J by 8 bases, with 15 bases left in between. This CDR3 region has 15 residues.

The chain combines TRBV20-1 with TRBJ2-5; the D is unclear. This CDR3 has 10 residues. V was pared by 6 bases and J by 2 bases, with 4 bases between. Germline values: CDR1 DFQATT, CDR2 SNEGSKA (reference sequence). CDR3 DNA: TGCAGTGCGGGTCAAGAGACCCAGTACTTC. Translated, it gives CSAGQETQYF.

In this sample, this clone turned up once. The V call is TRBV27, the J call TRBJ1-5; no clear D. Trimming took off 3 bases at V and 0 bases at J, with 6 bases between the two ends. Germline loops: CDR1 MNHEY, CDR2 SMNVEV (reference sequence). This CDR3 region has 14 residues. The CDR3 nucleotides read TGTGCCAGCAGTTTTGGCGATAGCAATCAGCCCCAGCATTTT. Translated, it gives CASSFGDSNQPQHF.

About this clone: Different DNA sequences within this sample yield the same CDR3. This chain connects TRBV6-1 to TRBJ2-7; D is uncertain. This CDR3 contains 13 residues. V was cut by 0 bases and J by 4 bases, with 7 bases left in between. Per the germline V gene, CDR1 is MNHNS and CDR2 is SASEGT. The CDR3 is CASSEAGDYEQYF. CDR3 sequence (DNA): TGTGCCAGCAGTGAAGCTGGGGATTACGAGCAGTACTTC.

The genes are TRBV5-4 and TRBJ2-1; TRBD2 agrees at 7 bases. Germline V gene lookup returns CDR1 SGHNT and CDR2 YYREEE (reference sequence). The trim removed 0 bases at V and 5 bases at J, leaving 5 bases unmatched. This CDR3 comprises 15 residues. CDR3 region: CASSLALAANNEQFF. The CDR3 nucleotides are TGTGCCAGCAGCTTGGCTCTAGCGGCCAACAATGAGCAGTTCTTC.

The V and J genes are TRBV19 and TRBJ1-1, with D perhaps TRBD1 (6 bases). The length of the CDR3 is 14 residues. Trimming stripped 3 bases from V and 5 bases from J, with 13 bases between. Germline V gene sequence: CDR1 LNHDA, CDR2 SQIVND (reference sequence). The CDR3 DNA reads TGTGCCAGTAGTATTGTGGGGGCGCAAACTGAAGCTTTCTTT. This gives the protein CASSIVGAQTEAFF.

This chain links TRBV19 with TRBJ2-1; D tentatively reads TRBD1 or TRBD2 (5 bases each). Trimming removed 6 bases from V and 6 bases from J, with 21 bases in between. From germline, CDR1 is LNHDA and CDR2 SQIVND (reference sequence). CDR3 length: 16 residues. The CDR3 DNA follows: TGTGCCAGTAGAGTGAGGGGAATGGGGGTCTCCAATGAGCAGTTCTTC. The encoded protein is CASRVRGMGVSNEQFF.

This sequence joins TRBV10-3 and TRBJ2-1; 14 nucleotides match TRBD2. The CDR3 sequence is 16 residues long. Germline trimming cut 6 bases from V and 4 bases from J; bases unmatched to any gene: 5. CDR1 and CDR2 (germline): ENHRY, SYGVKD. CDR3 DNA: TGTGCCATCAGGACTAGCGGGAGGGCCGGGTACAATGAGCAGTTCTTC. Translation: CAIRTSGRAGYNEQFF.

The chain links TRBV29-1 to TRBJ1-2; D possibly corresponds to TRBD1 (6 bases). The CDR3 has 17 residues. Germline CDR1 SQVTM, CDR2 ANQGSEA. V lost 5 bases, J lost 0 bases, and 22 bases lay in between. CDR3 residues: CSVRLWGQTTANYGYTF. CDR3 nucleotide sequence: TGCAGCGTTAGGTTATGGGGGCAGACTACGGCTAACTATGGCTACACCTTC.

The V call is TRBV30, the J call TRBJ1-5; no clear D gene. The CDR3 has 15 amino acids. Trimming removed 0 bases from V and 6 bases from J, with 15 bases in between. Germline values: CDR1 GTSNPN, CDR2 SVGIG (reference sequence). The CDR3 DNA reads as TGTGCCTGGAGTGTAATGTCGGGAATTGGTCAGCCCCAGCATTTT. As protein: CAWSVMSGIGQPQHF.

This CDR3 reads CASSQGVGRETQYF. The CDR3 DNA sequence: TGTGCCAGCAGCCAGGGGGTCGGGCGGGAGACCCAGTACTTC. This chain uses TRBV6-6 with TRBJ2-5, with 7 bases that match TRBD1. Germline CDR1 MNHNY, CDR2 SVGAGI (reference sequence). The length of the CDR3 is 14 residues. The V and J ends lost 6 bases and 5 bases, in that order; junction bases with no gene match: 9.

CDR3 in DNA: TGTGCCAGCCGTGGGCTAGCGGGAATGGAAGATACGCAGTATTTT. Encoded protein: CASRGLAGMEDTQYF. V gene TRBV28 combines with J gene TRBJ2-3; 9 bases map to TRBD2. V dropped 8 bases and J dropped 5; count of bases not matched to a gene: 11. CDR1 is MDHEN, CDR2 SYDVKM, per germline. The CDR3 totals 15 residues.

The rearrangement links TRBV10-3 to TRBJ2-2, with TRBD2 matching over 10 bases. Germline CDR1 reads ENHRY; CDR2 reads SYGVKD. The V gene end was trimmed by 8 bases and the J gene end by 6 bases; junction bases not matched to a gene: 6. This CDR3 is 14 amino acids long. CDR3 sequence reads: CAIQEREGPGELFF. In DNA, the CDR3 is TGTGCCATCCAAGAGCGGGAGGGCCCCGGGGAGCTGTTTTTT.